A single sample gave rise to the 29 T cell receptor beta chains below, sequenced in a study of blood T cells in healthy people across ages. A second PCR, run for 7 to 11 cycles, used a sample-barcoded 5' primer plus a J-beta primer mix. One entry per CDR3 protein results from TCRdb running MiXCR on the 5' RACE reads. Among 600,000 or so distinct CDR3 sequences listed, under 55% were seen once. The material sequenced was blood. The source of these receptors is an elderly man in good health.

The chain couples TRBV2 to TRBJ1-5; a weak D match, TRBD1 (5 bases). This CDR3 has 19 residues. V gave up 3 bases and J gave up 9 bases, with 30 bases separating them. Germline V gives CDR1 SNHLY, CDR2 FYNNEI. The CDR3 DNA reads as TGTGCCAGCAGTGAGGTGGGGCTACCCAATTCGGGGGGAAGGGGGCCCCAGCATTTT. Protein product: CASSEVGLPNSGGRGPQHF.

This clonotype came up a few times. The V and J genes are TRBV29-1 and TRBJ2-7; D ambiguous. With 6 bases removed from V and 4 bases from J, the gap between germline ends came to 10 bases. CDR1 is SQVTM, CDR2 ANQGSEA, per germline. CDR3 length: 11 residues. CDR3 sequence: CSVSDGYEQYF. As DNA, the CDR3 is TGCAGCGTCTCGGACGGTTACGAGCAGTACTTC.

This clonotype has only a few counts. The rearrangement links TRBV10-3 to TRBJ2-1; weak D call: TRBD2 (5 bases). V gave up 4 bases and J gave up 5 bases, with 12 bases separating them. Germline V gives CDR1 ENHRY, CDR2 SYGVKD. This CDR3 contains 14 residues. The CDR3 DNA reads TGTGCCATCAGTGGGTCACTAGACGACAATGAGCAGTTCTTC. It codes for CAISGSLDDNEQFF.

This clonotype was observed a handful of times. The chain employs TRBV7-3 and TRBJ1-2; tentatively, D is TRBD1 (6 bases). V dropped 4 bases and J dropped 8 bases, with 14 bases sitting between them. CDR1 is SGHTA and CDR2 is FQGTGA in the germline V gene. CDR3 length: 13 residues. Written as DNA, the CDR3 is TGTGCCAGCAGCTCACCAGGGGTTGGAGGCTACACCTTC. It codes for CASSSPGVGGYTF.

This clonotype was detected only once. The chain is built from TRBV28 and TRBJ1-6; D remains ambiguous. The CDR3 loop spans 16 amino acids. Germline CDR1 MDHEN, CDR2 SYDVKM. V was clipped by 5 bases and J by 14 bases, with 25 bases between them. In nucleotides, the CDR3 is TGTGCCAGCAGTCGACTATCTGGCAGGAGTCTCGGGACCCTCCACTTT. Residues: CASSRLSGRSLGTLHF.

This clonotype was counted many times. V usage is TRBV4-2 and J usage is TRBJ2-6; D may be TRBD2 (6 bases). CDR1 and CDR2 (germline): LGHNA, YNFKEQ. Deletions cut 4 bases from V and 0 bases from J, with 16 bases between. CDR3 length: 18 residues. In nucleotides, the CDR3 is TGTGCCAGCAGCCCGAGGGTAGCGGCTTACTCTGGGGCCAACGTCCTGACTTTC. Encoded protein: CASSPRVAAYSGANVLTF.

This clonotype was seen a few times. The V and J genes are TRBV20-1 and TRBJ2-3; 8 bases agree with TRBD1. This CDR3 has 16 residues. Per germline, CDR1 DFQATT and CDR2 SNEGSKA (reference sequence). With V trimmed by 5 bases and J by 0 bases, 10 bases remained unmatched. The chain's CDR3 is CSAGGQGVLSTDTQYF. CDR3 bases: TGCAGTGCTGGAGGACAGGGCGTTTTGAGCACAGATACGCAGTATTTT.

The chain joins TRBV4-3 to TRBJ2-3; 14 nucleotides match TRBD2. The germline V gene encodes CDR1 LGHNA and CDR2 YSLEER. This CDR3 is built from 18 residues. The V segment lost 4 bases and the J segment 0 bases; nucleotides outside the gene matches: 6. CDR3 region: CASSPGLAGVASTDTQYF. The CDR3 nucleotides are TGCGCCAGCAGCCCGGGACTAGCGGGAGTCGCTAGCACAGATACGCAGTATTTT.

The chain carries TRBV4-1 and TRBJ1-4; D not resolved. The CDR3 totals 15 residues. The germline V gene encodes CDR1 MGHRA and CDR2 YSYEKL. V was cut by 4 bases and J by 6 bases, with 15 bases left in between. The CDR3 DNA is TGCGCCAGCAGCCCTCGGGTGAGGGAGGATGAAAAACTGTTTTTT. It codes for CASSPRVREDEKLFF.

A single count supports this clonotype. This chain links TRBV5-1 with TRBJ1-4; no clear D gene. CDR1 is SGHRS, CDR2 YFSETQ, per germline. Trimming left V 3 bases short and J 1 base short, with 13 bases between. CDR3 size: 16 residues. The CDR3 nucleotides read TGCGCCAGCAGCTCTTTAAGCGGTGGAACTAATGAAAAACTGTTTTTT. It is translated as CASSSLSGGTNEKLFF.

The rearrangement uses TRBV15 and TRBJ1-2, with TRBD1 identical over 12 bases. V shed 2 bases, J shed 6 bases, and the junction held 16 bases outside the gene matches. The germline gives CDR1 LNHNV, CDR2 YYDKDF (reference sequence). The CDR3 has 19 residues. DNA of the CDR3: TGTGCCACCAGCAGATCGAAACCGGGACAGGGGGCGCGTTTTGATGGCTACACCTTC. Translating gives CATSRSKPGQGARFDGYTF.

Only a few counts were recorded for this clonotype. The gene calls are TRBV29-1 and TRBJ2-1, with TRBD1 matching over 11 bases. Germline values: CDR1 SQVTM, CDR2 ANQGSEA. Trimming removed 7 bases from V and 6 bases from J; junction bases left unmatched: 5. This CDR3 contains 13 residues. CDR3: CSGGQGVGNEQFF. The CDR3 DNA is TGCAGCGGGGGACAGGGGGTTGGCAATGAGCAGTTCTTC.

This clonotype was recorded a few times. The chain employs TRBV12-3 or TRBV12-4 and TRBJ1-6; tentatively, D is TRBD1 (5 bases). Trimming took 5 bases from V and 7 from J, leaving 12 bases between them. This CDR3 spans 14 amino acids. CDR3 DNA: TGTGCCAGCAGTCCCCCAGGGACCAATTCACCCCTCCACTTT. This translates into CASSPPGTNSPLHF.

The chain is built from TRBV6-5 and TRBJ2-1; unclear D gene. Germline V gene lookup returns CDR1 MNHEY and CDR2 SVGAGI. The CDR3 loop spans 15 amino acids. V was shortened by 2 bases and J by 2 bases, with 10 bases between the two germline ends. The CDR3 DNA sequence: TGTGCCAGCAGTTACATGGGTAGGACCTACAATGAGCAGTTCTTC. Translated, it gives CASSYMGRTYNEQFF.

The chain has TRBV10-2 and TRBJ2-3, with 7 bases matching TRBD2. The J segment lost 3 bases and the V segment lost 2 bases, leaving 5 bases of the junction unmatched. Germline-derived CDR1 and CDR2 are WSHSY and SAAADI. CDR3 length: 15 amino acids. The CDR3 nucleotides read TGCGCCAGCAGTGAGGGCGGGGGAAGGACAGATACGCAGTATTTT. This encodes CASSEGGGRTDTQYF.

This clonotype turned up a few times. V usage is TRBV7-2 and J usage is TRBJ2-5; D uncertain. V lost 2 bases to trimming and J lost 3 bases, with 10 bases between them. CDR1 and CDR2 (germline): SGHTA, FQGNSA. The CDR3 length is 14 residues. This CDR3 is CASSLTGYKETQYF. CDR3 in DNA: TGTGCCAGCAGCTTAACCGGTTACAAAGAGACCCAGTACTTC. Full variable domain (missing parts from reference TRBV7-2 and TRBJ2-5): GAGVSQSPSNKVTEKGKDVELRCDPISGHTALYWYRQSLGQGLEFLIYFQGNSAPDKSGLPSDRFSAERTGGSVSTLTIQRTQQEDSAVYLCASSLTGYKETQYFGPGTRLLVL.

The V gene is TRBV7-2, the J gene TRBJ2-1, with no clear D. The V and J ends lost 4 bases and 7 bases respectively, with 20 bases between them. Germline-derived CDR1 and CDR2 are SGHTA and FQGNSA. CDR3 length: 16 amino acids. CDR3 residues: CASSYHASPSANEQFF. In nucleotides, the CDR3 is TGTGCCAGCAGCTATCATGCCTCCCCTTCGGCGAATGAGCAGTTCTTC.

This chain's CDR3 is CASSSTPTSRSEETQYF. The CDR3 bases are TGTGCCAGCAGCTCAACCCCCACTTCGCGGTCGGAAGAGACCCAGTACTTC. V usage is TRBV7-9 and J usage is TRBJ2-7; D is unresolved. The J call is uncertain, as TRBJ2-5 better fits the DNA end. The V gene's germline CDR1 is SEHNR and CDR2 FQNEAQ (reference sequence). The CDR3 is 17 residues long.

The chain joins TRBV7-9 to TRBJ2-5, with D perhaps TRBD1 (5 bases). This CDR3 has 16 amino acids. Germline values: CDR1 SEHNR, CDR2 FQNEAQ (reference sequence). V dropped 1 base and J dropped 0 bases, with 12 bases sitting between them. The CDR3 coding sequence is TGTGCCAGCAGCTTAGGGACACATAATAACCAAGAGACCCAGTACTTC. Translating gives CASSLGTHNNQETQYF.

The V call is TRBV5-1, the J call TRBJ1-2; perhaps TRBD1 as D (6 bases). The V gene's germline CDR1 is SGHRS and CDR2 YFSETQ. V was trimmed by 2 bases and J by 7 bases, leaving 18 bases between them. The CDR3 covers 15 residues. CDR3 loop: CASSLGNREGAGYTF. In nucleotides, the CDR3 is TGCGCCAGCAGCTTAGGGAACAGGGAGGGCGCTGGCTACACCTTC.

The rearrangement links TRBV29-1 to TRBJ1-2; D unclear. The CDR3 is 13 amino acids. Germline assignment: CDR1 SQVTM and CDR2 ANQGSEA. With 0 bases removed from V and 4 bases from J, the gap between germline ends came to 9 bases. The CDR3 DNA reads as TGCAGCGTTGAAGACGAACAGAGCTATGGCTACACCTTC. Protein product: CSVEDEQSYGYTF.

This chain uses TRBV5-1 with TRBJ2-5; D gene unclear. With 0 bases removed from V and 5 bases from J, the gap between germline ends came to 11 bases. Germline V gene sequence: CDR1 SGHRS, CDR2 YFSETQ. The CDR3 has 14 residues. The CDR3 coding sequence is TGCGCCAGCAGCTTGGGTTCTGGGTTTGAGACCCAGTACTTC. Translation: CASSLGSGFETQYF. Full variable domain (missing parts from reference TRBV5-1 and TRBJ2-5): KAGVTQTPRYLIKTRGQQVTLSCSPISGHRSVSWYQQTPGQGLQFLFEYFSETQRNKGNFPGRFSGRQFSNSRSEMNVSTLELGDSALYLCASSLGSGFETQYFGPGTRLLVL.

This clonotype has more than one count but fewer than ten. This chain links TRBV27 with TRBJ2-5, with 7 positions matching TRBD1. CDR3 length: 12 residues. With V trimmed by 5 bases and J by 4 bases, 1 base remained unmatched. Germline V CDR1 and CDR2: MNHEY, SMNVEV (reference sequence). The CDR3 protein is CASSHRGETQYF. Written as DNA, the CDR3 is TGTGCCAGCAGTCACAGGGGAGAGACCCAGTACTTC.

This clonotype was detected ten times or more. The rearrangement links TRBV6-6 to TRBJ2-3; 13 bases are shared with TRBD2. The germline V gene has CDR1 MNHNY and CDR2 SVGAGI (reference sequence). J was trimmed by 0 bases and V by 6 bases; bases with no gene match: 3. The CDR3 extends over 16 amino acids. CDR3 protein: CASSPTSGGSTDTQYF. The CDR3 coding sequence is TGTGCCAGCAGCCCGACTAGCGGGGGGAGCACAGATACGCAGTATTTT.

This clonotype was detected ten times or more. V and J are TRBV29-1 and TRBJ2-1, with D perhaps given as TRBD1 or TRBD2 (5 bases each). Trimming cost V 3 bases and J 7 bases, with 28 bases left between them. The CDR3 is 18 amino acids. Germline V CDR1 and CDR2: SQVTM, ANQGSEA. The CDR3 is CSVDRLWGLAGTWNEQFF. DNA for the CDR3: TGCAGCGTTGACAGGTTATGGGGGTTGGCGGGCACATGGAATGAGCAGTTCTTC.

The CDR3: CASSATGVFSTGANVLTF. CDR3 in DNA: TGTGCCAGCAGCGCCACAGGGGTTTTTTCGACTGGGGCCAACGTCCTGACTTTC. The rearrangement joins TRBV9 to TRBJ2-6; 7 bases agree with TRBD1. V lost 3 bases, J lost 2 bases, and 11 bases stayed unmatched. The CDR3 consists of 18 residues. Germline lookup yields CDR1 SGDLS and CDR2 YYNGEE.

Only a few counts were recorded for this clonotype. DNA for the CDR3: TGTGCCAGCAGTCCACTAACCTTGGACCATACGGTTTCGAATGAGCAGTTCTTC. Protein product: CASSPLTLDHTVSNEQFF. J is TRBJ2-1 and V is TRBV6-2 or TRBV6-3; D remains unclear. Germline V gene data show CDR1 as MNHEY and CDR2 as SVGEGT. V gave up 5 bases and J gave up 7 bases, with 27 bases separating them. The CDR3 loop spans 18 amino acids.

V is TRBV7-2 and J is TRBJ2-7; 9 bases line up with TRBD1. The DNA matches TRBJ2-5 better at its end, which makes the J call doubtful. From germline, CDR1 is SGHTA and CDR2 FQGNSA. The CDR3 sequence is 16 residues long. In DNA, the CDR3 is TGTGCCAGCAGCACCTCAAACAGGGGGCGTATTGAGACCCAGTACTTC. It translates to CASSTSNRGRIETQYF.

The chain has TRBV6-2 or TRBV6-3 and TRBJ1-5; D uncertain. V was pared by 2 bases and J by 0 bases, with 5 bases between. CDR1 is MNHEY, CDR2 SVGEGT, per germline. The CDR3 length is 14 residues. The CDR3 DNA reads as TGTGCCAGCAGTTACATGAATAGCAATCAGCCCCAGCATTTT. It yields the protein CASSYMNSNQPQHF.